What follows are 18 T cell receptor beta chains derived from one specimen sequenced in a study of Ad26.COV2.S vaccination and SARS-CoV-2 variants. Noted treatment: some 19 received Ad26.COV2.S at low or high dose, single or two shots; 5 received placebo; per-sample allocation not given. After the first vaccine or placebo injection, samples were drawn on day 63. The data were produced by immunoSEQ multiplex PCR, yet TCRdb's version contains in-frame clones alone and is incomplete. Here the sample spans under 550,000 clones, 88% being singletons. The sample was peripheral blood, taken in a trial of Ad26.COV2.S vaccine versus placebo. These receptors all stem from a person aged 18 to 59 who received the Ad26.COV2.S COVID-19 vaccine or a placebo.

J is TRBJ2-1 and V is TRBV25-1, with D possibly TRBD1 on 5 matching bases. V lost 6 bases and J 0 bases, leaving 9 bases between the germline ends. Germline values: CDR1 MGHDK, CDR2 SYGVNS. The CDR3 sequence is 14 residues long. The DNA of the CDR3 is TGTGCCAGCAGACTTGACAGCTCCTACAATGAGCAGTTCTTC. This codes for CASRLDSSYNEQFF.

About this clone: This could be a read error, since a much larger clone is one nucleotide away. J is TRBJ2-1 and V is TRBV9; no reliable D call. V lost 1 base and J lost 4, with 3 bases in between. In germline, CDR1 is SGDLS, CDR2 YYNGEE. The CDR3 loop spans 12 amino acids. The CDR3 DNA sequence: TGTGCCAGCAGCGTAAGGTACAATGAGCAGTTCTTC. It translates to CASSVRYNEQFF.

The J gene is TRBJ2-3, the V gene TRBV30; the D is unclear. This CDR3 contains 13 residues. Trimming removed 4 bases from V and 8 bases from J, with 16 bases in between. Germline values: CDR1 GTSNPN, CDR2 SVGIG (reference sequence). DNA for the CDR3: TGTGCCTGGATTTTACTCGTATCCGGTACGCAGTATTTT. The encoded protein is CAWILLVSGTQYF.

The chain uses TRBV6-5 and TRBJ1-6, with D maybe TRBD1 (5 bases). The germline CDR1 and CDR2 sequences are MNHEY and SVGAGI. V was pared by 4 bases and J by 9 bases, with 16 bases between. The CDR3 consists of 15 residues. The CDR3: CASSSPRRVASPLHF. The DNA for the CDR3 is TGTGCCAGCAGTTCGCCCCGCAGGGTGGCTTCACCCCTCCACTTT.

The chain combines TRBV2 with TRBJ1-2; D gene ambiguous. This CDR3 contains 17 residues. Germline loops: CDR1 SNHLY, CDR2 FYNNEI. The V end lost 6 bases, the J end lost 4 bases, and 24 bases lay between the germline ends. DNA for the CDR3: TGTGCCAGCAGGGTGGGAGGACTGGGAGTTGATTTCTATGGCTACACCTTC. Amino acids: CASRVGGLGVDFYGYTF.

The chain uses TRBV4-3 and TRBJ2-5; D may correspond to TRBD1 or TRBD2 (6 bases each). The V gene lost 0 bases and the J gene lost 5 bases, with 19 bases spanning the gap. The CDR3 is 17 amino acids. Per the germline V gene, CDR1 is LGHNA and CDR2 is YSLEER. The CDR3 spells CASSQEVTNRGGETQYF. The DNA of the CDR3 is TGCGCCAGCAGCCAAGAAGTGACCAACCGAGGGGGGGAGACCCAGTACTTC.

The J gene is TRBJ2-7, the V gene TRBV7-2; either TRBD1 or TRBD2 may fit D (5 bases each). V was pared by 5 bases and J by 0 bases, with 14 bases between. CDR3 length equals 15 residues. CDR1 and CDR2 (germline): SGHTA, FQGNSA. The CDR3, as DNA: TGTGCCAGCAGCCCCGGGCCGGGACCCTCCTACGAGCAGTACTTC. The encoded protein is CASSPGPGPSYEQYF.

This clone was counted once. V usage is TRBV9 and J usage is TRBJ1-5; possibly TRBD1 for D (5 bases). Deletions cut 7 bases from V and 2 bases from J, with 13 bases between. The CDR3 runs 14 residues. Germline V gives CDR1 SGDLS, CDR2 YYNGEE. The CDR3, as DNA: TGTGCCAGCGGGTCGGGAGGGGGCAATCAGCCCCAGCATTTT. Protein sequence: CASGSGGGNQPQHF. The full variable domain, with the rest looked up from reference TRBV9 and TRBJ1-5, is DSGVTQTPKHLITATGQRVTLRCSPRSGDLSVYWYQQSLDQGLQFLIQYYNGEERAKGNILERFSAQQFPDLHSELNLSSLELGDSALYFCASGSGGGNQPQHFGDGTRLSIL.

The V gene is TRBV3-1 (or the pseudogene TRBV3-2), the J gene TRBJ2-5; D not certain. Trimming removed 7 bases from V and 5 bases from J, with 14 bases in between. This CDR3 contains 13 residues. CDR1 LGHDT and CDR2 YNNKEL come from the germline V gene (reference sequence). CDR3 bases: TGTGCCAGCACCGATCCGGTTCTGGAGACCCAGTACTTC. Its translation: CASTDPVLETQYF.

The rearrangement links TRBV12-1 to TRBJ2-5; the table's TRBD2 call for D was not verified on the DNA. TRBV12-1 is designated a pseudogene. The CDR3 spans 14 residues. The CDR3: CASSPDLYQETQYF. CDR3 bases: TGTGCCAGCAGCCCCGACTTGTACCAAGAGACCCAGTACTTC.

The J gene is TRBJ2-3, the V gene TRBV9, with D possibly TRBD2 on 6 matching bases. V was cut by 0 bases and J by 2 bases, with 10 bases left in between. Germline V lookup: CDR1 SGDLS, CDR2 YYNGEE. This CDR3 region has 15 residues. The CDR3 nucleotides are TGTGCCAGCAGCGTAGGCGGCGGGGACACAGATACGCAGTATTTT. It encodes CASSVGGGDTDTQYF.

The chain recombines TRBV7-2 with TRBJ1-3; 9 nucleotides agree with TRBD1. This CDR3 contains 16 residues. J lost 2 bases, V lost 5 bases, and 7 bases had no gene match. From germline, CDR1 is SGHTA and CDR2 FQGNSA. The CDR3, as DNA: TGTGCCAGCAGCGCACCGGGACAGGGAGCTGGAAACACCATATATTTT. It is translated as CASSAPGQGAGNTIYF.

The rearrangement uses TRBV23-1 and TRBJ1-4; D unclear. Being an ORF, TRBV23-1 has a function that is uncertain. The length of the CDR3 is 16 residues. Trimming pared 2 bases from V and 10 bases from J, leaving 20 bases between. CDR3 sequence (DNA): TGCGCCAGCAGTCAAGGTCCGACAATCCCCATCGGAAAACTGTTTTTT. Translating it yields CASSQGPTIPIGKLFF.

The sample holds one count of this clone. The chain employs TRBV10-3 and TRBJ1-4; D is unclear. Germline CDR1 and CDR2: ENHRY and SYGVKD. The length of the CDR3 is 17 residues. V was cut by 0 bases and J by 1 base, with 12 bases left in between. The CDR3 region is CAISESFSFGTNEKLFF. For the CDR3, the DNA is TGTGCCATCAGTGAGTCGTTCAGTTTTGGAACTAATGAAAAACTGTTTTTT.

The chain couples TRBV7-2 to TRBJ2-7; tentatively, D is TRBD1 or TRBD2 (5 bases each). CDR1 is SGHTA and CDR2 is FQGNSA in the germline V gene. The V end was cut by 6 bases, the J end by 2 bases, with 14 bases between. CDR3 length: 14 residues. The CDR3 spells CASRQEAVTYEQYF. The CDR3 bases are TGTGCCAGCAGACAGGAGGCCGTAACCTACGAGCAGTACTTC.

The chain uses TRBV19 and TRBJ1-5, with D possibly being TRBD1 (6 bases). This CDR3 comprises 14 residues. Per the germline V gene, CDR1 is LNHDA and CDR2 is SQIVND (reference sequence). V lost 8 bases, J lost 4 bases, and 15 bases lay in between. The CDR3 DNA is TGTGCCAGTGACAAGGGACACTTAAATCAGCCCCAGCATTTT. It specifies CASDKGHLNQPQHF.

The chain employs TRBV2 and TRBJ1-5, with unresolved D. From germline, CDR1 is SNHLY and CDR2 FYNNEI. This CDR3 is 17 amino acids long. V was cut by 5 bases and J by 3 bases, with 20 bases left in between. This CDR3 reads CASSLSFSSQTNQPQHF. The CDR3 bases are TGTGCCAGCAGTTTATCATTCTCCAGCCAAACCAATCAGCCCCAGCATTTT.

J is TRBJ2-7 and V is TRBV28, with 7 positions matching TRBD1. V trimming: 6 bases; J trimming: 2 bases; junction bases outside the gene matches: 10. There are 15 residues in the CDR3. Germline CDR1 reads MDHEN; CDR2 reads SYDVKM. CDR3 DNA sequence: TGTGCCAGCAGGTCAACCGGGGACAGCCCCTACGAGCAGTACTTC. It yields the protein CASRSTGDSPYEQYF. Based on the CDR3 plus reference TRBV28 and TRBJ2-7, the full variable domain is DVKVTQSSRYLVKRTGEKVFLECVQDMDHENMFWYRQDPGLGLRLIYFSYDVKMKEKGDIPEGYSVSREKKERFSLILESASTNQTSMYLCASRSTGDSPYEQYFGPGTRLTVT.